These T cell receptor beta chains were read from a single sample in a study of blood T cell repertoires in COVID-19. Clones were sequenced by immunoSEQ multiplex PCR, and TCRdb holds only the in-frame ones, with some missing. The sample consists of around 12,000 clones, approximately 85% of them appearing once. Sample: peripheral blood. Every receptor here comes from a human donor in a cohort sampled during active COVID-19. Each CDR3 is given with its conserved first and last residue. A D gene is named only where the DNA matches it firmly.

j_call v_call d_call cdr3_nt cdr3_aa
TRBJ2-1 TRBV7-9 TRBD2 TGTGCCAGCAGCTTGGAGCGGGGGGGCTCCTACAATGAGCAGTTCTTC CASSLERGGSYNEQFF
TRBJ1-1 TRBV12-2 - TGTGCAAGTCGCTTCGTCATCTGGCCGATGAACACTGAAGCTTTCTTT CASRFVIWPMNTEAFF
TRBJ1-1 TRBV11-3 - TGTGCCAGCAGCACCCGGGACTCCTCGGCAGCTTTCTTT CASSTRDSSAAFF
TRBJ2-1 TRBV25-1 - TGTGCCACCTCAAAGGCAAGTGGGAGAGTAAGAGGGCACAATGAGCAGTTCTTC CATSKASGRVRGHNEQFF
TRBJ2-5 TRBV27 - TGTGCCAGCAGAGATACAGGGAGGGGAGAGACCCAGTACTTC CASRDTGRGETQYF
TRBJ2-3 TRBV5-1 TRBD1 TGCGCCAGCAGCTCGCCCGGGACAGGGGCCGCCGAACTCCAACCGGGACTCCCATCAGATACGCAGTATTTT CASSSPGTGAAELQPGLPSDTQYF
TRBJ1-1 TRBV2 - TGTGCCAGCGGAGTTACTCCCACTGAAGCTTTCTTT CASGVTPTEAFF
TRBJ2-2 TRBV23-1 - TGCGCCAGCAGTCAAGGGCAGGGGACAAACACCGGGGAGCTGTTTTTT CASSQGQGTNTGELFF
TRBJ2-7 TRBV7-9 - TGTGCCAGCAGCCCGCCCAAGAGTACCTACGAGCAGTACTTC CASSPPKSTYEQYF
TRBJ2-5 TRBV30 - TGTGCCTGGAGTGTACTGGGCAGCCTGCAAGAGACCCAGTACTTC CAWSVLGSLQETQYF
TRBJ2-1 TRBV10-3 TRBD2 TGTGCCATCAGGACTAGCGGGGGCGATGAGCAGTTCTTC CAIRTSGGDEQFF
TRBJ2-7 TRBV4-3 - TGCGCCAGCAGCCAAGAATTGGGGGAGGACAGGTACGAGCAGTACTTC CASSQELGEDRYEQYF
TRBJ1-5 TRBV21-1 - TGTGCCAGCAGCAGGGGGGGGGCGCTGGGCAATCAGCCCCAGCATTTT CASSRGGALGNQPQHF
TRBJ2-6 TRBV28 - TGTGCCAGCAGTTTACAAACCCGGGGGTCTGGCCGGGCCAACGTCCTGACTTTC CASSLQTRGSGRANVLTF
TRBJ1-2 TRBV6-6 TRBD1 TGTGCCAGCAGCCCTAAGGAGACAGGGACCTATGGCTACACCTTC CASSPKETGTYGYTF
TRBJ1-4 TRBV7-9 TRBD1 TGTGCCAGCAGTCCCACAGGGGGCGCGACACAAGAAAAACTGTTTTTT CASSPTGGATQEKLFF
TRBJ2-7 TRBV28 - TGTGCCAGCAGACCTCCGGGATTCTACGAGCAGTACTTC CASRPPGFYEQYF
TRBJ1-2 TRBV4-2 - TGTGCCAGCAGCCAAGATGGGTGGGCCCTCTATGGCTACACCTTC CASSQDGWALYGYTF
TRBJ2-1 TRBV6-2/TRBV6-3 TRBD2 TGTGCCAGCAGTTACGGGGCGGGGGGCCCGTTGTACAATGAGCAGTTCTTC CASSYGAGGPLYNEQFF
TRBJ2-3 TRBV9 - TGTGCCAGCAGCTCTCTCGGTACGCAGTATTTT CASSSLGTQYF